This TCR beta chain is drawn from a study of shared clonotypes between healthy human individuals. This CDR3 is 13 amino acids long. Germline V gene lookup returns CDR1 LNHNV and CDR2 YYDKDF (reference sequence). The V and J ends lost 0 bases and 5 bases respectively, with 7 bases between them. General study points: In general, naive subsets displayed greater estimated richness than memory subsets did.

Clones were read by immunoSEQ multiplex PCR, and TCRdb kept only the in-frame ones, dropping some. There are approximately 2.1 million clones in the sample; 85% to 95% occur only once, and approximately 0.4% lies in the top ten. In its sample, this clone was seen once. The target antigen is unknown. V and J are TRBV15 and TRBJ1-1; D not certain. The sample was naive CD4+ T cells from PBMCs. The subset is: CD45RA+ positively selected. This TCR derives from a man in his late teens or twenties in good health. Some clones in this sample may be carry-over from other donors' samples. CDR3 protein: CATSRDRWTEAFF. The CDR3, as DNA: TGTGCCACCAGCAGAGATAGGTGGACTGAAGCTTTCTTT.